This entry lists 3 T cell receptor beta chains sequenced from one sample in a study of cytomegalovirus exposure and HLA in healthy donors (dated by TCRdb to 2015 to 2018). The method behind the library was the immunoSEQ multiplex PCR assay. The multiplex PCR relied on a mix of 60 forward primers for TCR Vbeta segments and 13 reverse primers for TCR Jbeta segments. The source is immuneACCESS, and TCRdb retained only in-frame sequences with V and J called. Part of the clones is not carried over; for the studies checked, unresolved V genes explain less than half of this, and the remainder is unexplained. Here the sample has about 140,000 clones; roughly three quarters occur a single time. The biggest ten clones account for around 3.1% of the sample. Sequenced sample: PBMCs. The origin of the receptors is a man aged 35 to 55 in good health and CMV-seronegative.

This clone was counted a single time. CDR3 protein: CASGGDRTSEAFF. The CDR3 bases are TGTGCCAGCGGGGGCGACAGGACTTCTGAAGCTTTCTTT. The chain carries TRBV27 and TRBJ1-1, with a weak D call TRBD1 (6 bases). Germline lookup yields CDR1 MNHEY and CDR2 SMNVEV (reference sequence). With 8 bases removed from V and 6 bases from J, the gap between germline ends came to 16 bases. This CDR3 is built from 13 residues.

This CDR3 reads CAIVRGVGGTEAFF. The CDR3 DNA reads TGTGCCATCGTCCGGGGGGTGGGGGGGACTGAAGCTTTCTTT. The V and J genes are TRBV7-2 and TRBJ1-1; a possible D gene is TRBD1 (5 bases). Trimming took off 10 bases at V and 5 bases at J, with 20 bases between the two ends. Germline V CDR1 and CDR2: SGHTA, FQGNSA. The CDR3 extends over 14 amino acids.

This sequence joins TRBV6-5 and TRBJ2-7; the match to TRBD2 covers 9 bases. The V and J ends lost 5 bases and 3 bases, in that order; junction bases with no gene match: 5. Germline assignment: CDR1 MNHEY and CDR2 SVGAGI. CDR3 length: 14 residues. The CDR3 DNA reads TGTGCCAGCAGTGACATAGCGGGGGTCTACGAGCAGTACTTC. As protein: CASSDIAGVYEQYF.